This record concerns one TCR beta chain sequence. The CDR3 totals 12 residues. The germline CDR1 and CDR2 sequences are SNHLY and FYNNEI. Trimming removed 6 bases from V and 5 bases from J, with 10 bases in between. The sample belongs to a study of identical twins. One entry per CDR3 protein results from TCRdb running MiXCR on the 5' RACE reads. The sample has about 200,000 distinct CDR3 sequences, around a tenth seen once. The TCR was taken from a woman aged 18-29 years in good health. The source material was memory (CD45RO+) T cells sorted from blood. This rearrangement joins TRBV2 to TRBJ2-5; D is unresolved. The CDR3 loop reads CASRGLVETQYF. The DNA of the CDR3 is TGTGCCAGCAGGGGGTTAGTGGAGACCCAGTACTTC.